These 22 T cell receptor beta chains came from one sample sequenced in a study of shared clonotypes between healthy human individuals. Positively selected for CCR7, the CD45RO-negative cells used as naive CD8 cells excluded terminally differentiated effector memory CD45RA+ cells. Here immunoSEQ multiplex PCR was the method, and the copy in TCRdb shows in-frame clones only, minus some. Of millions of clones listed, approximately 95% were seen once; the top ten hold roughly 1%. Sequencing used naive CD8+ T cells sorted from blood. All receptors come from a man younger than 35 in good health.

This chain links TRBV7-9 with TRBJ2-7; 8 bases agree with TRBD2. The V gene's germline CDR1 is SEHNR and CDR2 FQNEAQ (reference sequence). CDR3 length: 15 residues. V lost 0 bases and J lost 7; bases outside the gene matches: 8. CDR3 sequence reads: CASSLATGGPREQYF. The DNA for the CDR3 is TGTGCCAGCAGCTTAGCAACGGGAGGGCCAAGGGAGCAGTACTTC.

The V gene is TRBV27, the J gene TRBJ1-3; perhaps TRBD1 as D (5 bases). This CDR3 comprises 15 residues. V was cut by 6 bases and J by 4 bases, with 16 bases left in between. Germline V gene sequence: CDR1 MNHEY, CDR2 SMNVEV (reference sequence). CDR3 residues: CASSPMGVGGNTIYF. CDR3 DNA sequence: TGTGCCAGCAGCCCGATGGGGGTAGGGGGAAACACCATATATTTT.

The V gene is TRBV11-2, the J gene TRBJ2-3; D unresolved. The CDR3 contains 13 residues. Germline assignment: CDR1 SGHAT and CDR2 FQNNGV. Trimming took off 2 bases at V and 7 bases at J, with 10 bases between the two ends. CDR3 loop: CASSLTPSYTQYF. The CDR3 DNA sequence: TGTGCCAGCAGCTTAACCCCGTCTTATACGCAGTATTTT.

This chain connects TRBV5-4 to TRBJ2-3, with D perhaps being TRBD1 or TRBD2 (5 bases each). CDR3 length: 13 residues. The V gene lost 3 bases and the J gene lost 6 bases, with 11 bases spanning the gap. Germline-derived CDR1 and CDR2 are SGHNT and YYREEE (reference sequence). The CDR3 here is CASSSLGVDTQYF. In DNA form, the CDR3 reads TGTGCCAGCAGCTCCCTGGGGGTTGATACGCAGTATTTT.

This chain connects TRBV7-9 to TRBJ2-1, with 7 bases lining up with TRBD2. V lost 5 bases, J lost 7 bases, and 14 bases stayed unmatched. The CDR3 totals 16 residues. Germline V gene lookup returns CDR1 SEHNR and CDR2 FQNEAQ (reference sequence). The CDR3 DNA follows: TGTGCCAGCAGCCCCGAGTCTGACTCTAGCGGAAATGAGCAGTTCTTC. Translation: CASSPESDSSGNEQFF.

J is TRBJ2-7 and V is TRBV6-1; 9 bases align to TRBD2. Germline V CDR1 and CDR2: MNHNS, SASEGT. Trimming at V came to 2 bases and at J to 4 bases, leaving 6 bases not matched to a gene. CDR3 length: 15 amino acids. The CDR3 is CASSEWASGTYEQYF. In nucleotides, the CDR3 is TGTGCCAGCAGTGAATGGGCTAGCGGGACGTACGAGCAGTACTTC.

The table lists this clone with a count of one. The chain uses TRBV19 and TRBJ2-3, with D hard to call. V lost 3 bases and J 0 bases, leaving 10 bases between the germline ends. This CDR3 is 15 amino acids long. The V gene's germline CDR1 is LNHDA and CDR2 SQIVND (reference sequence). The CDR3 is CASSIGQVSTDTQYF. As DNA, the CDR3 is TGTGCCAGTAGTATCGGGCAGGTGAGCACAGATACGCAGTATTTT.

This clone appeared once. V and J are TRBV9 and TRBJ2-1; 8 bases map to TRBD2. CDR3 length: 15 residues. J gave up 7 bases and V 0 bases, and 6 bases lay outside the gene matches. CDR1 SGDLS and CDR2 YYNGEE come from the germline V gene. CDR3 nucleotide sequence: TGTGCCAGCAGCGTAGGGCTAGCGGGCTGGAATGAGCAGTTCTTC. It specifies CASSVGLAGWNEQFF.

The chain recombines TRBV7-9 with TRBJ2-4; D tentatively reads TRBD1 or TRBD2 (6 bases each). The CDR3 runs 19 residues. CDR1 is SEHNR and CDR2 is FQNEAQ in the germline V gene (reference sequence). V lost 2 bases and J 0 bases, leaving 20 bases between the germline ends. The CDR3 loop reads CASSLIGGQVPVAKNIQYF. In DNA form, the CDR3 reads TGTGCCAGCAGCTTAATTGGGGGGCAGGTTCCGGTAGCCAAAAACATTCAGTACTTC.

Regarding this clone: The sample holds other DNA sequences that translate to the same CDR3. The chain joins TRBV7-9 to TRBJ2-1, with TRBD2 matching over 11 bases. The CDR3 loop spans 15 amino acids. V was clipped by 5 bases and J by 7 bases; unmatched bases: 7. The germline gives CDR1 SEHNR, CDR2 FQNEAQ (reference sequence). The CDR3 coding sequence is TGTGCCAGCAGCCCCGGGACTAGCGGAGGGAATGAGCAGTTCTTC. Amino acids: CASSPGTSGGNEQFF.

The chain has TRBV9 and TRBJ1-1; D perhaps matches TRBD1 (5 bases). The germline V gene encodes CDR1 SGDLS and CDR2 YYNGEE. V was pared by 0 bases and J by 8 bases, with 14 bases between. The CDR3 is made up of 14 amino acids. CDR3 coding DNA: TGTGCCAGCAGCGTAGGTTCAGGGCGGCGGGAAGCTTTCTTT. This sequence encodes CASSVGSGRREAFF.

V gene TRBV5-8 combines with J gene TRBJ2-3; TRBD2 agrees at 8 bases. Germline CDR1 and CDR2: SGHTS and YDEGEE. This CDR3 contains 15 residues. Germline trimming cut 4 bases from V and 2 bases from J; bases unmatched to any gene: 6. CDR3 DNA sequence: TGTGCCAGCAGCGACGGACTAGCCGTCACAGATACGCAGTATTTT. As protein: CASSDGLAVTDTQYF. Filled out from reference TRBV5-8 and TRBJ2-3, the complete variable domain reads EAGVTQSPTHLIKTRGQQATLRCSPISGHTSVYWYQQALGLGLQFLLWYDEGEERNRGNFPPRFSGRQFPNYSSELNVNALELEDSALYLCASSDGLAVTDTQYFGPGTRLTVL.

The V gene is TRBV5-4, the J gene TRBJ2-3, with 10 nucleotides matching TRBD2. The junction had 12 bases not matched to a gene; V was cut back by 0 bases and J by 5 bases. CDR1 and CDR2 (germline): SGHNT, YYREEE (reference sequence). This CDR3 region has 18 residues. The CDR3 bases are TGTGCCAGCAGCTTGGAGGTTCTGGTAGCGGGGGGTAGAGATACGCAGTATTTT. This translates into CASSLEVLVAGGRDTQYF.

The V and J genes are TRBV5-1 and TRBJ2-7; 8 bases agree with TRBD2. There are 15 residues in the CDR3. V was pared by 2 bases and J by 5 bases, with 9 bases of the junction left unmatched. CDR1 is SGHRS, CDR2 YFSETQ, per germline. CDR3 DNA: TGCGCCAGCAGCTTATGGATCCGGGAGGGCGACGAGCAGTACTTC. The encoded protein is CASSLWIREGDEQYF.

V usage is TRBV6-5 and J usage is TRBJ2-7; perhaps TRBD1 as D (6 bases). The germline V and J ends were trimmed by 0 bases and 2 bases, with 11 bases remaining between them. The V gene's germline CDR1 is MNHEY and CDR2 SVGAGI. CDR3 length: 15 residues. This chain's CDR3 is CASSYSRGRPYEQYF. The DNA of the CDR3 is TGTGCCAGCAGTTACTCCAGGGGTAGGCCCTACGAGCAGTACTTC.

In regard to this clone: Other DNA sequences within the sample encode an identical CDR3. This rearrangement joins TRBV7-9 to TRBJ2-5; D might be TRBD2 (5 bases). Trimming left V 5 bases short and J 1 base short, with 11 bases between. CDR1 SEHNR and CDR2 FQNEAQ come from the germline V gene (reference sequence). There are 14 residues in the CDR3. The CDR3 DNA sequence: TGTGCCAGCAGCCCGTCAGGAGGCCAAGAGACCCAGTACTTC. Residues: CASSPSGGQETQYF.

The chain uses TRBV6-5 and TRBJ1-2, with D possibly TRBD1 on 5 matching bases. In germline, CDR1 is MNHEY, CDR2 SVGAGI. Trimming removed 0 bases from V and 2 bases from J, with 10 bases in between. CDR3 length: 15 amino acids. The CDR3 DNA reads TGTGCCAGCAGTTACTCGGAGGGGTGGAACTATGGCTACACCTTC. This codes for CASSYSEGWNYGYTF.

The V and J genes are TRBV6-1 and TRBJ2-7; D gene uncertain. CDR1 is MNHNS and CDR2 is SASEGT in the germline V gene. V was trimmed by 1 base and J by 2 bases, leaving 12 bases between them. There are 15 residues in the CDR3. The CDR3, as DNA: TGTGCCAGCAGTGAAGATGCGGCACTCACCTACGAGCAGTACTTC. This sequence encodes CASSEDAALTYEQYF.

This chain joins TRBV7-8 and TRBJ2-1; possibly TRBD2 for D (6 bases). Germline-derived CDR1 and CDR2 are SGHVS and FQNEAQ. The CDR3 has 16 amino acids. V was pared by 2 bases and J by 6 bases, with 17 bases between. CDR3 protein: CASSLLSGGVFNEQFF. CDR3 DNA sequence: TGTGCCAGCAGCTTACTTTCGGGCGGGGTTTTCAATGAGCAGTTCTTC.

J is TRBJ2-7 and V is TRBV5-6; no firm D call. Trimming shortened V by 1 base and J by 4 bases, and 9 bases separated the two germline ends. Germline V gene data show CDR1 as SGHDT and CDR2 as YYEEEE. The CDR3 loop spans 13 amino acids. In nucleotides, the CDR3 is TGTGCCAGCAGCTTGCTGGAGTATTACGAGCAGTACTTC. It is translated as CASSLLEYYEQYF.

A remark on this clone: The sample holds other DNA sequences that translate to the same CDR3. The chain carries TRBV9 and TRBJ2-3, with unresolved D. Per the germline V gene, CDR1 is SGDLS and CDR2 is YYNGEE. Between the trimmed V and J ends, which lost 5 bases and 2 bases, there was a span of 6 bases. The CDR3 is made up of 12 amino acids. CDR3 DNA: TGTGCCAGCAGTGAATCCACAGATACGCAGTATTTT. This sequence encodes CASSESTDTQYF.

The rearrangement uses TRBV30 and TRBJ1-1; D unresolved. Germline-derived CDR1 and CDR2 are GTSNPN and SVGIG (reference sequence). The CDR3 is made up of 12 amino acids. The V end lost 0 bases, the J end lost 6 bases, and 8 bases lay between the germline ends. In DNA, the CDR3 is TGTGCCTGGAGTGTACCTGGGTCTGAAGCTTTCTTT. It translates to CAWSVPGSEAFF. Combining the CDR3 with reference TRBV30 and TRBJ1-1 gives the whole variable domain SQTIHQWPATLVQPVGSPLSLECTVEGTSNPNLYWYRQAAGRGLQLLFYSVGIGQISSEVPQNLSASRPQDRQFILSSKKLLLSDSGFYLCAWSVPGSEAFFGQGTRLTVV.